This paragraph covers one T cell receptor beta chain sequence. Original processing notes: Reference gene primer amplification gave nucleated cell count estimates. Some clones are missing from TCRdb's copy, which holds only in-frame ones; the method was immunoSEQ multiplex PCR. For V, J and clone size, that table is used; D and trimming come from the DNA. The table has approximately 300,000 clones, roughly 86% seen once; the top ten hold approximately 2%. These data originate in a study of blood T cell repertoires in COVID-19. The CDR3 runs 15 residues. The junction had 6 bases not matched to a gene; V was cut back by 1 base and J by 4 bases. The germline CDR1 and CDR2 sequences are LNHDA and SQIVND (reference sequence).

Material for sequencing was peripheral blood. This receptor was identified in a woman in her 30s with COVID-19, enrolled during active disease. The rearrangement uses TRBV19 and TRBJ1-1; TRBD1 matches at 7 bases. The CDR3 reads CASSIGTGESTEAFF. CDR3 DNA sequence: TGTGCCAGTAGTATAGGAACAGGGGAGAGCACTGAAGCTTTCTTT.